Each of the 19 T cell receptor beta chains below was sequenced from the same sample in a study of T cells in Graves' hyperthyroidism and ophthalmopathy. RNA transcripts yielded amplified TCR beta CDR3 regions. The primer set for the first-round RT-PCR of the TCR CDR3 was HTBI. In TCRdb, the multiplex PCR reads were re-called with MiXCR into one record per CDR3 protein. The table records under 500,000 distinct CDR3 sequences, about an eighth of them present only once. Sequencing was performed on blood. The receptors shown here come from a man aged 50-59 years with Graves' ophthalmopathy.

In this sample, this clonotype turned up many times. V usage is TRBV7-9 and J usage is TRBJ2-3; a possible D gene is TRBD2 (5 bases). The CDR3 extends over 17 amino acids. Germline CDR1 and CDR2: SEHNR and FQNEAQ (reference sequence). V shed 8 bases and J shed 4 bases, with 25 bases lying between them. CDR3 in amino acids: CASGAEVGKAASDTQYF. In DNA form, the CDR3 reads TGTGCCAGCGGTGCCGAGGTGGGGAAAGCGGCTTCAGATACGCAGTATTTT.

This clonotype came up many times. The gene calls are TRBV30 and TRBJ1-6; the D gene is possibly TRBD1 (5 bases). V gave up 4 bases and J gave up 8 bases, with 15 bases separating them. Germline CDR1 reads GTSNPN; CDR2 reads SVGIG (reference sequence). The CDR3 runs 14 residues. CDR3 sequence: CAWTGVRSDSPLHF. The CDR3 DNA is TGTGCCTGGACGGGGGTAAGGAGTGATTCACCCCTCCACTTT.

This clonotype showed up many times. The CDR3 protein is CASSLGGGGVDEQYF. CDR3 DNA: TGCGCCAGCAGCTTGGGGGGGGGGGGAGTCGACGAGCAGTACTTC. V is TRBV5-1 and J is TRBJ2-7; 7 bases align to TRBD2. The CDR3 spans 15 residues. V was clipped by 0 bases and J by 5 bases; unmatched bases: 8. Germline V gives CDR1 SGHRS, CDR2 YFSETQ.

The chain is built from TRBV4-2 and TRBJ1-1, with D unresolved. CDR1 is LGHNA and CDR2 is YNFKEQ in the germline V gene. The CDR3 loop spans 15 amino acids. Trimming pared 1 base from V and 1 base from J, leaving 10 bases between. This CDR3 is CASSQGGRGNTEAFF. The CDR3 region has the DNA TGTGCCAGCAGCCAAGGAGGACGGGGGAACACTGAAGCTTTCTTT.

This clonotype was observed at least ten times. The gene calls are TRBV3-1 and TRBJ1-5; D ambiguous. V lost 1 base, J lost 4 bases, and 8 bases lay in between. The CDR3 totals 14 residues. In germline, CDR1 is LGHDT, CDR2 YNNKEL (reference sequence). CDR3 protein: CASSQGRANQPQHF. The CDR3 DNA sequence: TGTGCCAGCAGCCAAGGAAGGGCTAATCAGCCCCAGCATTTT.

The rearrangement uses TRBV19 and TRBJ2-7, with D maybe TRBD2 (5 bases). CDR1 is LNHDA, CDR2 SQIVND, per germline (reference sequence). Trimming took 1 base from V and 6 from J, leaving 13 bases between them. The CDR3 runs 14 residues. DNA for the CDR3: TGTGCCAGTAGTATAGGAGGAGGCCTCCGCGAGCAGTACTTC. It encodes CASSIGGGLREQYF.

Ten or more counts support this clonotype. The chain links TRBV20-1 to TRBJ2-7; D uncertain. CDR3 size: 11 residues. With 3 bases removed from V and 5 bases from J, the gap between germline ends came to 8 bases. Germline assignment: CDR1 DFQATT and CDR2 SNEGSKA (reference sequence). The CDR3 sequence is CSASNEDEQYF. For the CDR3, the DNA is TGCAGTGCTAGCAACGAGGACGAGCAGTACTTC.

The table lists this clonotype with many counts. The rearrangement links TRBV20-1 to TRBJ2-1; either TRBD1 or TRBD2 may supply D (6 bases each). The CDR3 contains 15 residues. V dropped 6 bases and J dropped 5 bases, with 20 bases sitting between them. From germline, CDR1 is DFQATT and CDR2 SNEGSKA (reference sequence). CDR3 coding DNA: TGCAGTGCCCGGTCGGGGGCCCGCGGCCACAATGAGCAGTTCTTC. Its translation is CSARSGARGHNEQFF.

There are many counts of this clonotype. This chain uses TRBV3-1 with TRBJ2-3, with D unclear. The germline V gene encodes CDR1 LGHDT and CDR2 YNNKEL (reference sequence). The CDR3 extends over 13 amino acids. Trimming cost V 2 bases and J 7 bases, with 10 bases left between them. The DNA of the CDR3 is TGTGCCAGCAGCCAAAATAGGAAGAATACGCAGTATTTT. Translated, it gives CASSQNRKNTQYF.

About this clonotype: This may be a read error, as it is one base from a much larger clone. This sequence joins TRBV4-1 and TRBJ2-5, with D tentatively TRBD2 (6 bases). The CDR3 is 15 residues long. CDR1 MGHRA and CDR2 YSYEKL come from the germline V gene. The CDR3, as DNA: TGCGCCAGCGGCCAAGGAGCTTCGGGGGAAGAGACCCAGTACTTC. Protein product: CASGQGASGEETQYF.

This CDR3 is CSAQLLGPNTEAFF. CDR3 coding DNA: TGCAGTGCTCAGCTCCTGGGGCCTAACACTGAAGCTTTCTTT. The chain links TRBV20-1 to TRBJ1-1; D might be TRBD1 (5 bases). Trimming shortened V by 5 bases and J by 2 bases, and 15 bases separated the two germline ends. CDR3 size: 14 residues. Germline V gives CDR1 DFQATT, CDR2 SNEGSKA (reference sequence).

This clonotype was recorded a few times. V gene TRBV29-1 combines with J gene TRBJ2-1, with 16 bases identical to TRBD2. V shed 5 bases, J shed 9 bases, and the junction held 7 bases outside the gene matches. This CDR3 contains 15 residues. Germline V CDR1 and CDR2: SQVTM, ANQGSEA. CDR3 nucleotide sequence: TGCAGCGTTAAGGGACTAGCGGGAGGGCGAGGTGAGCAGTTCTTC. As protein: CSVKGLAGGRGEQFF.

This chain links TRBV29-1 with TRBJ2-3, with a tentative D call TRBD1 (6 bases). The germline CDR1 and CDR2 sequences are SQVTM and ANQGSEA. Trimming stripped 2 bases from V and 1 base from J, with 10 bases between. This CDR3 is built from 14 residues. The CDR3 nucleotides are TGCAGCGTTGAACTGCCAGGGGGCACAGATACGCAGTATTTT. As protein: CSVELPGGTDTQYF.

The V and J genes are TRBV20-1 and TRBJ1-2; D is possibly TRBD1 (5 bases). The V gene lost 0 bases and the J gene lost 1 base, with 9 bases spanning the gap. This CDR3 has 14 residues. Germline lookup yields CDR1 DFQATT and CDR2 SNEGSKA (reference sequence). The DNA for the CDR3 is TGCAGTGCTAGAGACAGGGACCTTAACTATGGCTACACCTTC. Its translation is CSARDRDLNYGYTF.

In its sample, this clonotype was seen many times. J is TRBJ2-3 and V is TRBV11-1; D not resolved. The V and J ends lost 1 base and 5 bases respectively, with 16 bases between them. The CDR3 length is 16 residues. CDR1 is SGHAT, CDR2 FQDESV, per germline (reference sequence). As DNA, the CDR3 is TGTGCCAGCAGCTTAGTTTCCCCGCACCGAGAAGATACGCAGTATTTT. It specifies CASSLVSPHREDTQYF.

This clonotype occurred a few times. V is TRBV25-1 and J is TRBJ2-5; 10 positions match TRBD1. V shed 3 bases and J 4 bases; nucleotides not matched to a gene: 8. The CDR3 length is 16 residues. Germline V CDR1 and CDR2: MGHDK, SYGVNS. The CDR3 DNA reads TGTGCCAGCAGTGACCCCGGGACAGGGGTTGGAGAGACCCAGTACTTC. Translation: CASSDPGTGVGETQYF. Variable domain in full (rest from reference TRBV25-1 and TRBJ2-5): EADIYQTPRYLVIGTGKKITLECSQTMGHDKMYWYQQDPGMELHLIHYSYGVNSTEKGDLSSESTVSRIRTEHFPLTLESARPSHTSQYLCASSDPGTGVGETQYFGPGTRLLVL.

The rearrangement joins TRBV7-8 to TRBJ2-5; TRBD2 matches 14 bases. Germline V gene sequence: CDR1 SGHVS, CDR2 FQNEAQ. V lost 4 bases, J lost 2 bases, and 9 bases stayed unmatched. This CDR3 has 18 residues. The CDR3 protein is CASSYRGLAGVEQETQYF. CDR3 coding DNA: TGTGCCAGCAGCTACCGGGGACTAGCGGGAGTAGAACAAGAGACCCAGTACTTC.

The chain uses TRBV5-1 and TRBJ2-7; 9 nucleotides align to TRBD2. The V gene's germline CDR1 is SGHRS and CDR2 YFSETQ. The J segment lost 5 bases and the V segment lost 3 bases, leaving 15 bases of the junction unmatched. There are 17 residues in the CDR3. The CDR3 spells CASSSGLSGSYLNEQYF. CDR3 sequence (DNA): TGCGCCAGCAGCTCCGGCCTTAGCGGGAGTTATTTGAACGAGCAGTACTTC.

This clonotype occurred many times. CDR3 region: CASSSPTWTSGSGEQYF. The CDR3 bases are TGTGCCAGCAGCTCACCGACTTGGACTAGCGGGAGCGGCGAGCAGTACTTC. This rearrangement joins TRBV7-9 to TRBJ2-7, with 13 bases fitting TRBD2. The J segment lost 6 bases and the V segment lost 4 bases, leaving 12 bases of the junction unmatched. The length of the CDR3 is 17 residues. CDR1 is SEHNR, CDR2 FQNEAQ, per germline (reference sequence).